The rows below give T cell receptor beta chains drawn from one sample of a study of blood T cell repertoires in COVID-19. The assay was immunoSEQ multiplex PCR, and TCRdb's table has in-frame clones only and misses some. The sample carries approximately 460,000 clones, roughly nine tenths recorded once. Sequenced sample: peripheral blood. The origin of the receptors is a man aged 18 to 30 with COVID-19, enrolled during active disease. The CDR3 runs from the conserved cysteine through the conserved F or W. Each record gives: D gene, clone size, V gene, J gene, CDR3 protein, CDR3 DNA. D genes are given only for firm matches. Clone size appears in some rows only: once, few, many, or a class for an expanded clone.

>NA|NA|TRBV12-3/TRBV12-4|TRBJ1-2
CATLPTPGEGTF
TGTGCCACCCTACCCACCCCAGGGGAAGGTACCTTC
>NA|NA|TRBV27|TRBJ1-3
CASSLAGSGNTIYF
TGTGCCAGCAGTTTAGCAGGGTCTGGAAACACCATATATTTT
>TRBD1|NA|TRBV18|TRBJ1-1
CASSPGQVGNTEAFF
TGTGCCAGCTCACCGGGACAGGTAGGGAACACTGAAGCTTTCTTT
>NA|NA|TRBV9|TRBJ1-5
CASSVEGGANQPQHF
TGTGCCAGCAGCGTAGAGGGGGGGGCTAATCAGCCCCAGCATTTT
>TRBD2|few|TRBV18|TRBJ2-4
CASSPGLGTIDF
TGTGCCAGCTCACCAGGCCTCGGGACTATTGACTTC
>NA|NA|TRBV3-1/TRBV3-2|TRBJ1-5
CASSRGPYSNQPQHF
TGTGCCAGCAGCCGGGGGCCTTATAGCAATCAGCCCCAGCATTTT
>NA|NA|TRBV15|TRBJ1-5
CATSRGVGSRFNQPQHF
TGTGCCACCAGCAGAGGCGTAGGGAGCAGGTTCAATCAGCCCCAGCATTTT
>TRBD1|NA|TRBV24-1|TRBJ1-1
CATSPRGTGASGTEAFF
TGTGCCACCAGCCCTAGGGGGACAGGGGCCTCCGGCACTGAAGCTTTCTTT
>NA|NA|TRBV5-1|TRBJ2-3
CASRSGGARTDTQYF
TGCGCCAGCAGATCTGGGGGGGCTCGCACAGATACGCAGTATTTT
>NA|NA|TRBV2|TRBJ2-3
CASSESLTDSGVAYGTQYF
TGTGCCAGCAGTGAGAGCCTTACCGACAGTGGGGTGGCGTATGGTACGCAGTATTTT
>TRBD1|once|TRBV27|TRBJ2-3
CASSYGQGFTDTQYF
TGTGCCAGCAGTTACGGACAGGGCTTCACAGATACGCAGTATTTT
>NA|NA|TRBV12-3/TRBV12-4|TRBJ2-5
CASSDKLEETQYF
TGTGCCAGCAGCGATAAACTCGAAGAGACCCAGTACTTC
>TRBD1|NA|TRBV20-1|TRBJ1-1
CSASGTGGFDTEAFF
TGCAGTGCTAGTGGGACAGGGGGTTTTGACACTGAAGCTTTCTTT
>NA|few|TRBV5-5|TRBJ1-6
CASSFPAHLRDSPLHF
TGTGCCAGCAGCTTCCCCGCTCATCTGCGGGATTCACCCCTCCACTTT
>TRBD1|NA|TRBV3-1/TRBV3-2|TRBJ2-1
CASSRYQGASSYNEQFF
TGTGCCAGCAGCCGATACCAGGGGGCGAGCTCCTACAATGAGCAGTTCTTC
>TRBD2|NA|TRBV18|TRBJ2-6
CASSPGSGGVIGANVLTF
TGTGCCAGCTCCCCAGGCAGCGGGGGGGTAATTGGGGCCAACGTCCTGACTTTC
>TRBD1|NA|TRBV27|TRBJ1-6
CASSSGPGQGASPLHF
TGTGCCAGCAGTTCGGGGCCGGGACAGGGGGCTTCACCCCTCCACTTT
>NA|NA|TRBV5-8|TRBJ2-1
CASSLQGSYNEQFF
TGTGCCAGCAGCTTGCAGGGATCCTACAATGAGCAGTTCTTC
>TRBD1|NA|TRBV3-1/TRBV3-2|TRBJ2-3
CASRPTGTGGDTQYF
TGTGCCAGCAGACCTACCGGGACAGGGGGAGATACGCAGTATTTT
>NA|NA|TRBV5-1|TRBJ2-2
CASSLETEAPSGELFF
TGCGCCAGCAGCTTGGAGACAGAAGCCCCATCCGGGGAGCTGTTTTTT
>NA|NA|TRBV4-1|TRBJ1-5
CASSQDGGTPGWQPQHF
TGCGCCAGCAGCCAAGATGGGGGGACCCCCGGCTGGCAGCCCCAGCATTTT
>NA|NA|TRBV20-1|TRBJ1-5
CSASTQSYQPQHF
TGCAGTGCTAGTACCCAGTCCTATCAGCCCCAGCATTTT
>TRBD2|NA|TRBV27|TRBJ2-7
CASRIGTSTYEQYF
TGTGCCAGCAGAATCGGGACTAGTACCTACGAGCAGTACTTC
>TRBD1|NA|TRBV5-5|TRBJ2-6
CASSSTGTGANVLTF
TGTGCCAGCAGCTCGACAGGGACTGGGGCCAACGTCCTGACTTTC
>NA|NA|TRBV19|TRBJ2-7
CASSKDSYEQYF
TGTGCCAGTAGTAAAGACAGCTACGAGCAGTACTTC
>NA|NA|TRBV15|TRBJ1-6
CATSRERFGSPLHF
TGTGCCACCAGCAGAGAGAGGTTTGGGTCACCCCTCCACTTT
>NA|NA|TRBV7-9|TRBJ2-3
CASSAGNQDTQYF
TGTGCCAGCAGCGCCGGGAACCAGGATACGCAGTATTTT
>NA|few|TRBV20-1|TRBJ1-6
CSASAILIYNSPLHF
TGCAGTGCTAGTGCGATCCTAATCTATAATTCACCCCTCCACTTT
>TRBD2|NA|TRBV5-6|TRBJ2-3
CASSSDPGGSADTQYF
TGTGCCAGCAGCTCCGATCCGGGGGGTTCCGCAGATACGCAGTATTTT
>NA|NA|TRBV2|TRBJ2-2
CASSGLTANTGELFF
TGTGCCAGCAGTGGGCTGACAGCGAACACCGGGGAGCTGTTTTTT
>NA|NA|TRBV9|TRBJ2-5
CASSGGGSQETQYF
TGTGCCAGCAGCGGTGGGGGGTCACAAGAGACCCAGTACTTC
>NA|few|TRBV5-1|TRBJ1-3
CASSSSANSGNTIYF
TGCGCCAGCAGCTCCAGTGCCAACTCTGGAAACACCATATATTTT
>NA|NA|TRBV5-1|TRBJ1-6
CASSPTPELYNSPLHF
TGCGCCAGCAGCCCTACGCCGGAGCTCTATAATTCACCCCTCCACTTT
>TRBD1|once|TRBV6-5|TRBJ1-6
CASSWDRVSYNSPLHF
TGTGCCAGCAGTTGGGACAGGGTCTCCTATAATTCACCCCTCCACTTT
>NA|few|TRBV7-2|TRBJ2-7
CASSLTTYEQYF
TGTGCCAGCAGCTTAACTACCTACGAGCAGTACTTC
>NA|once|TRBV4-1|TRBJ2-3
CASSLTVPSTDTQYF
TGCGCCAGCAGCCTCACAGTCCCTAGCACAGATACGCAGTATTTT
>NA|NA|TRBV5-8|TRBJ2-3
CASSLESRDTQYF
TGTGCCAGCAGCTTGGAGAGTCGGGATACGCAGTATTTT
>NA|few|TRBV11-2|TRBJ1-1
CASSSTLTRGNTEAFF
TGTGCCAGCAGCTCAACCCTGACCCGCGGCAACACTGAAGCTTTCTTT
>TRBD2|NA|TRBV7-9|TRBJ2-1
CASRLAGDEQFF
TGTGCCAGCAGATTAGCGGGAGATGAGCAGTTCTTC
>TRBD2|NA|TRBV6-5|TRBJ2-2
CASSTPGGDTGELFF
TGTGCCAGCAGCACCCCGGGGGGGGACACCGGGGAGCTGTTTTTT
>TRBD1|NA|TRBV10-3|TRBJ1-2
CALSREGQGSGYTF
TGTGCCCTCTCCCGGGAGGGACAGGGAAGTGGCTACACCTTC
>NA|NA|TRBV27|TRBJ2-7
CASSLAGNYEQYF
TGTGCCAGCAGTTTAGCAGGTAACTACGAGCAGTACTTC
>NA|once|TRBV18|TRBJ2-1
CASSPWEPGLLYNEQFF
TGTGCCAGCTCACCGTGGGAACCGGGACTTCTTTACAATGAGCAGTTCTTC
>TRBD2|NA|TRBV11-2|TRBJ2-3
CASSPGGFGDTQYF
TGTGCCAGCAGCCCGGGAGGTTTTGGAGATACGCAGTATTTT
>NA|NA|TRBV24-1|TRBJ2-2
CATSDPLGELFF
TGTGCCACCAGTGACCCCCTCGGGGAGCTGTTTTTT
>NA|NA|TRBV11-2|TRBJ2-3
CASSLVSGFSEDTQYF
TGTGCCAGCAGCTTAGTCTCAGGTTTCTCGGAAGATACGCAGTATTTT
>NA|NA|TRBV15|TRBJ2-5
CATSRTPTGKGETQYF
TGTGCCACCAGCAGAACCCCGACAGGTAAAGGAGAGACCCAGTACTTC
>NA|NA|TRBV30|TRBJ2-2
CAWSVPLPGTGELFF
TGTGCCTGGAGTGTTCCCCTACCAGGGACCGGGGAGCTGTTTTTT
>NA|NA|TRBV6-6|TRBJ2-7
CASSTGDQQYF
TGTGCCAGCAGTACGGGGGACCAGCAGTACTTC
>TRBD1|NA|TRBV5-6|TRBJ2-1
CASSGSRQGTTYNEQFF
TGTGCCAGCAGCGGATCTAGACAGGGAACGACCTACAATGAGCAGTTCTTC
>TRBD2|NA|TRBV3-1/TRBV3-2|TRBJ2-1
CASSQVGTSGLGRQFF
TGTGCCAGCAGCCAAGTCGGGACTAGCGGCCTGGGGCGGCAGTTCTTC
>NA|NA|TRBV2|TRBJ2-3
CASSEGQAKDTQYF
TGTGCCAGCAGTGAAGGGCAGGCTAAAGATACGCAGTATTTT
>NA|few|TRBV5-1|TRBJ1-2
CASSLTDSGYGYTF
TGCGCCAGCAGCTTGACAGATTCGGGATATGGCTACACCTTC
>TRBD2|NA|TRBV7-9|TRBJ2-7
CASSLGSGVYEQYF
TGTGCCAGCAGCTTGGGTAGCGGGGTCTACGAGCAGTACTTC